These T cell receptor beta chains were read from a single sample in a study of blood T cell repertoires in COVID-19. Libraries were prepared by immunoSEQ multiplex PCR; TCRdb keeps only in-frame clonotypes and omits some of them. The sample lists about 180,000 clones, about 85% seen once, with around a sixth in the top ten. Input material: peripheral blood. These receptors originate from an older person with COVID-19, enrolled during active disease. Both conserved end residues are part of each CDR3. A D gene is named only where the DNA matches it firmly. Clone size is not always given. Where it is, it says once, few, many or a class for expanded clones.

D gene	clone size	V gene	J gene	CDR3 protein	CDR3 DNA
NA	NA	TRBV7-2	TRBJ2-2	CASSSGQTGELFF	TGTGCCAGCAGCTCGGGACAAACCGGGGAGCTGTTTTTT
NA	once	TRBV7-2	TRBJ2-1	CASSSNLDNNEQFF	TGTGCCAGCAGTTCAAACCTCGACAACAATGAGCAGTTCTTC
NA	NA	TRBV19	TRBJ1-2	CASPRRQIRTDYGYTF	TGTGCCAGTCCACGCCGGCAGATCAGGACAGACTATGGCTACACCTTC
TRBD2	NA	TRBV28	TRBJ2-1	CASRQTSGDSSYNEQFF	TGTGCCAGCAGGCAGACTAGCGGTGATAGCTCCTACAATGAGCAGTTCTTC
NA	NA	TRBV6-5	TRBJ1-1	CAIQQDMNTEAFF	TGTGCCATACAACAGGATATGAACACTGAAGCTTTCTTT
NA	NA	TRBV9	TRBJ2-7	CASSAGSPYEQYF	TGTGCCAGCAGCGCGGGTTCTCCCTACGAGCAGTACTTC
TRBD2	few	TRBV6-5	TRBJ2-5	CASTISSGSSKTQYF	TGTGCCAGCACTATCTCGAGCGGGAGCAGCAAGACCCAGTACTTC
TRBD1	once	TRBV28	TRBJ2-2	CASSSAGTGDTGELFF	TGTGCCAGCAGTTCTGCCGGGACAGGGGACACCGGGGAGCTGTTTTTT
NA	NA	TRBV5-1	TRBJ1-4	CASSLAGRGSEKLFF	TGCGCCAGCAGCTTGGCAGGGAGGGGTAGTGAAAAACTGTTTTTT
NA	NA	TRBV6-5	TRBJ1-1	CASLLRITNTEAFF	TGTGCCAGTCTCTTGAGGATTACGAACACTGAAGCTTTCTTT
TRBD1	NA	TRBV7-3	TRBJ2-2	CASSSGTENTGELFF	TGTGCCAGCAGCTCCGGGACAGAGAATACCGGGGAGCTGTTTTTT
TRBD1	NA	TRBV6-6	TRBJ1-2	CASRPGGNYGYTF	TGTGCCAGCAGACCAGGGGGGAACTATGGCTACACCTTC
NA	once	TRBV5-6	TRBJ1-4	CASSFSDEKLFF	TGTGCCAGCAGCTTTTCCGATGAAAAACTGTTTTTT
TRBD1	NA	TRBV5-1	TRBJ2-7	CASSQDRSGQAKYF	TGCGCCAGCAGTCAAGATAGGTCGGGACAGGCCAAGTACTTC
TRBD2	NA	TRBV19	TRBJ2-5	CASSTSGKTQYF	TGTGCCAGTAGCACGAGCGGGAAAACCCAGTACTTC
TRBD2	NA	TRBV2	TRBJ2-2	CASSFPIAGADTGELFF	TGTGCCAGCAGCTTTCCAATAGCGGGGGCTGACACCGGGGAGCTGTTTTTT
TRBD1	NA	TRBV3-1/TRBV3-2	TRBJ1-1	CASSLGAHRDRMNTEAFF	TGTGCCAGCAGCCTCGGGGCACACCGGGACAGGATGAACACTGAAGCTTTCTTT
TRBD1	NA	TRBV9	TRBJ1-5	CASSKGASNQPQHF	TGTGCCAGCTCAAAGGGGGCCTCCAATCAGCCCCAGCATTTT
TRBD1	NA	TRBV19	TRBJ2-7	CASSKPPGTGSYEQYF	TGTGCCAGTAGCAAACCCCCCGGGACAGGGTCCTACGAGCAGTACTTC
NA	once	TRBV11-2	TRBJ2-1	CASSRPFYGGSYNEQFF	TGTGCCAGCAGCCGTCCTTTTTACGGGGGATCTTACAATGAGCAGTTCTTC
TRBD1	NA	TRBV27	TRBJ2-7	CASSLLDRAYEQYF	TGTGCCAGCAGTTTATTGGACAGGGCCTACGAGCAGTACTTC
TRBD2	NA	TRBV4-1	TRBJ2-3	CASSQGMRGANTDTQYF	TGCGCCAGCAGCCAAGGGATGCGGGGGGCTAACACAGATACGCAGTATTTT
NA	NA	TRBV27	TRBJ1-4	CASSLFVTNEKLFF	TGTGCCAGCAGTTTATTCGTAACTAATGAAAAACTGTTTTTT
TRBD1	NA	TRBV4-2	TRBJ1-2	CASSPRGFGYGYTF	TGTGCCAGCAGCCCCAGGGGGTTTGGCTATGGCTACACCTTC
NA	NA	TRBV29-1	TRBJ1-1	CSVESGKNTEAFF	TGCAGCGTAGAATCGGGAAAGAACACTGAAGCTTTCTTT
TRBD1	NA	TRBV5-5	TRBJ2-5	CASSFLTGSLQETQYF	TGTGCCAGCAGCTTTCTGACAGGGTCGCTCCAAGAGACCCAGTACTTC
TRBD2	NA	TRBV7-2	TRBJ2-7	CASRSLAGGYEQYF	TGTGCCAGCAGGAGTCTAGCGGGGGGATACGAGCAGTACTTC
TRBD2	NA	TRBV2	TRBJ2-2	CASSQTSGGVGELFF	TGTGCCAGCAGCCAGACTAGCGGGGGGGTCGGGGAGCTGTTTTTT
NA	NA	TRBV7-3	TRBJ1-5	CASSLDGDSNQPQHF	TGTGCCAGCAGCTTAGACGGGGATAGCAATCAGCCCCAGCATTTT